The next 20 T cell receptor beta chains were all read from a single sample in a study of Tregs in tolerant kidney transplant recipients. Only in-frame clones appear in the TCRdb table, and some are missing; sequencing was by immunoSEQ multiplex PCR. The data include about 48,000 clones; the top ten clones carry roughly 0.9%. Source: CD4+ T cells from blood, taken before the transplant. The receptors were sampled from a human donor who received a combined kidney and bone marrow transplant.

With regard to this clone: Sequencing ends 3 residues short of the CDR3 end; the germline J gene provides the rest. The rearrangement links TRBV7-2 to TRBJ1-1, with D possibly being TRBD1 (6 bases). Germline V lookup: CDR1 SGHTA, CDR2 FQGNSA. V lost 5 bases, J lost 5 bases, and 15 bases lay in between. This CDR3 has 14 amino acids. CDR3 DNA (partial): TGTGCCAGCAGCCCCCTGGGGGCCAATACTGAA. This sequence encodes CASSPLGANTE. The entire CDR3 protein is CASSPLGANTEAFF.

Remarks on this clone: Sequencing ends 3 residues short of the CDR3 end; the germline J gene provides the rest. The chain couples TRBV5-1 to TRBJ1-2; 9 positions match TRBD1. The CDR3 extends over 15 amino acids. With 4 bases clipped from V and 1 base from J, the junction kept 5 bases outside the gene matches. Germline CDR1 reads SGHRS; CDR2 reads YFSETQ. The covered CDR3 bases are TGCGCCAGCAGCAAGCGACAGGGGGATAACTATGGC. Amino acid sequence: CASSKRQGDNYG. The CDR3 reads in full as CASSKRQGDNYGYTF.

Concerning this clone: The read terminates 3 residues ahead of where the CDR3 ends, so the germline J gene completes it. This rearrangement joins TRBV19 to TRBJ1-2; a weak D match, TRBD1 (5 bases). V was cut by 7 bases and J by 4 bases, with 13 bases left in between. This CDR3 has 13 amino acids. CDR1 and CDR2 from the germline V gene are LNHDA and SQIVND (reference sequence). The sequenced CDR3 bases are TGTGCCAGTATCGGGCACAGGTCCTATGGC. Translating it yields CASIGHRSYG. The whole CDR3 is CASIGHRSYGYTF.

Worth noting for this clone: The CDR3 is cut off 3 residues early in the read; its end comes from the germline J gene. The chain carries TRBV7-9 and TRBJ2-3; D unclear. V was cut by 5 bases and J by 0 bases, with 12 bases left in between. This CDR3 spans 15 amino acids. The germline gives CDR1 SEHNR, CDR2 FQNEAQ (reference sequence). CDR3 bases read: TGTGCCAGCAGCCCTATAAGCCCTAGCACAGATACG. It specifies CASSPISPSTDT. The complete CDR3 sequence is CASSPISPSTDTQYF. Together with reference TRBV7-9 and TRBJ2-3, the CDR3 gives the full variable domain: DTGVSQNPRHKITKRGQNVTFRCDPISEHNRLYWYRQTLGQGPEFLTYFQNEAQLEKSRLLSDRFSAERPKGSFSTLEIQRTEQGDSAMYLCASSPISPSTDTQYFGPGTRLTVL.

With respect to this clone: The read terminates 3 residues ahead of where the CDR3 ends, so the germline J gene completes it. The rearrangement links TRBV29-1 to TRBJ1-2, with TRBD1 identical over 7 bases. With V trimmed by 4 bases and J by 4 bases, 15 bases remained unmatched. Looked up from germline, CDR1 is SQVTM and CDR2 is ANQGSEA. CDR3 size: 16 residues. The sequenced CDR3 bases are TGCAGCGTTGGGAGGGCAGGGGGTTCGAGTGGCTATGGC. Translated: CSVGRAGGSSGYG. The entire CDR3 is CSVGRAGGSSGYGYTF.

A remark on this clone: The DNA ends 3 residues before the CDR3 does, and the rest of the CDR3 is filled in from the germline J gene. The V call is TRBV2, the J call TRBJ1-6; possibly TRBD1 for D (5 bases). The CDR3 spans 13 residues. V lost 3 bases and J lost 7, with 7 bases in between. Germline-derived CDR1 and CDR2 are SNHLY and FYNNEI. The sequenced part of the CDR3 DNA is TGTGCCAGCAGTGACAGGGAGAATTCACCC. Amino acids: CASSDRENSP. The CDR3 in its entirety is CASSDRENSPLHF.

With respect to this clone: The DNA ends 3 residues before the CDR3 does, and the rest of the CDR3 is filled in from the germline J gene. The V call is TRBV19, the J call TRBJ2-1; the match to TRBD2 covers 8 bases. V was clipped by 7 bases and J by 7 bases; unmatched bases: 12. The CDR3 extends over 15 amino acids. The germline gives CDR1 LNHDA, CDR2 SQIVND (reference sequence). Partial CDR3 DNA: TGTGCCAGTATAAGACGGGGGGGCAATCGAAATGAG. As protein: CASIRRGGNRNE. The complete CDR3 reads CASIRRGGNRNEQFF.

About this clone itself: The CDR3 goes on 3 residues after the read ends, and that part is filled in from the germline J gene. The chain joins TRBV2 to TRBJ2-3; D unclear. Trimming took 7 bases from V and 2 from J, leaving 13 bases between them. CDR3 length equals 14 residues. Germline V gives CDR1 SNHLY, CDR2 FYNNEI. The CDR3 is CASNDLGFTDTQYF. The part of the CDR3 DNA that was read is TGTGCCAGCAACGATCTGGGCTTCACAGATACG.

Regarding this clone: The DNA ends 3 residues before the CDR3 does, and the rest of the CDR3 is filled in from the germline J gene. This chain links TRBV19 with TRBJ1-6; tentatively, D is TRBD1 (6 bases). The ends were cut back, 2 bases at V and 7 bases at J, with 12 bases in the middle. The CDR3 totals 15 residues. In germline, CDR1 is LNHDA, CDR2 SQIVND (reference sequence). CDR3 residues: CASSILDRRNSPLHF. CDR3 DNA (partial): TGTGCCAGTAGTATACTGGACAGAAGAAATTCACCC.

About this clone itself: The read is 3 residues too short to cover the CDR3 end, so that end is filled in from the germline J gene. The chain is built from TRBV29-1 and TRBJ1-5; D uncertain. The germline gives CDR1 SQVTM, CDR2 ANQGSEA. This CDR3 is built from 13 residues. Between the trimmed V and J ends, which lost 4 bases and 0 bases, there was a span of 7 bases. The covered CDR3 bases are TGCAGCGTTGCCCAAAATAGCAATCAGCCC. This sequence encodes CSVAQNSNQP. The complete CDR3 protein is CSVAQNSNQPQHF.

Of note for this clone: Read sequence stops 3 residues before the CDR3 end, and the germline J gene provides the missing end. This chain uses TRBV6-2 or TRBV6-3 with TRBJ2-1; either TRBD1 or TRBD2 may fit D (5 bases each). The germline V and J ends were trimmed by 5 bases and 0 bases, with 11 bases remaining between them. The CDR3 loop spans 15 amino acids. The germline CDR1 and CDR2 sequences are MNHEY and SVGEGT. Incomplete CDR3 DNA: TGTGCCAGCAGTAGAGGGGCCAGCTCCTACAATGAG. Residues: CASSRGASSYNE. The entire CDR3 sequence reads CASSRGASSYNEQFF.

CDR3 DNA, as far as it was read: TGTGCCAGCAGCTCTTCGGGACAGAACAATCAGCCC. Its translation is CASSSSGQNNQP. The full CDR3 sequence reads CASSSSGQNNQPQHF. The chain recombines TRBV11-2 with TRBJ1-5; 7 bases match TRBD1. The read gets to within 3 residues of the CDR3 end, and the germline J gene fills in the rest. This CDR3 has 15 amino acids. In germline, CDR1 is SGHAT, CDR2 FQNNGV. Unmatched junction bases numbered 6, after V lost 4 bases and J lost 3 bases.

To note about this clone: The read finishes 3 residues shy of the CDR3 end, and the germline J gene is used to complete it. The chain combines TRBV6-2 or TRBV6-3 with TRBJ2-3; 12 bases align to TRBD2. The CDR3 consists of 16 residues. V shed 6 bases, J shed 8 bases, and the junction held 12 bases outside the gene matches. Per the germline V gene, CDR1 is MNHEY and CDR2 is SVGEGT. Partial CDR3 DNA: TGTGCCAGCAGCCCTTTTCTAGCGGGGGGGAGCGGTACG. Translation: CASSPFLAGGSGT. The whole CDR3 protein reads CASSPFLAGGSGTQYF.

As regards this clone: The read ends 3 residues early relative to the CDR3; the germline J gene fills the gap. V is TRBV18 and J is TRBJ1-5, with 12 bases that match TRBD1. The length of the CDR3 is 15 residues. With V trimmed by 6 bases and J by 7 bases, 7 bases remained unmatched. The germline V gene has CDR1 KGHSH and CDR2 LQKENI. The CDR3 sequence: CASSWGQGASQPQHF. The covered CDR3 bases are TGTGCCAGCTCCTGGGGACAGGGGGCATCGCAGCCC.

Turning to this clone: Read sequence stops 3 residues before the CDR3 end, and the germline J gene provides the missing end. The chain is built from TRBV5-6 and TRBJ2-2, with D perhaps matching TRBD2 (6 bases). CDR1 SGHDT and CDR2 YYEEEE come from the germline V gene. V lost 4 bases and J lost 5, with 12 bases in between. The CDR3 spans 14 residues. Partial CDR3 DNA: TGTGCCAGCAGCCTACGACTAGTTACCGGGGAG. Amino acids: CASSLRLVTGE. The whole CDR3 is CASSLRLVTGELFF.

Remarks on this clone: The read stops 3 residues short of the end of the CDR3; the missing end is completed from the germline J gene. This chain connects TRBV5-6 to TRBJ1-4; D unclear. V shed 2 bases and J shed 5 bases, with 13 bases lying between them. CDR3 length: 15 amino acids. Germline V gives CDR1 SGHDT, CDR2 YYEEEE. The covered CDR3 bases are TGTGCCAGCAGCTTTCAGACACAGCCCAATGAAAAA. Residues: CASSFQTQPNEK. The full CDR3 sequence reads CASSFQTQPNEKLFF. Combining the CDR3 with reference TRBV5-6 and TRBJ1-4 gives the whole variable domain DAGVTQSPTHLIKTRGQQVTLRCSPKSGHDTVSWYQQALGQGPQFIFQYYEEEERQRGNFPDRFSGHQFPNYSSELNVNALLLGDSALYLCASSFQTQPNEKLFFGSGTQLSVL.

The chain's CDR3 is CASRLQGRSTGELFF. The CDR3 bases that were read are TGTGCCAGCAGACTACAGGGAAGGAGCACCGGGGAG. The chain is built from TRBV2 and TRBJ2-2; TRBD1 might be the D (6 bases). The missing CDR3 end, 3 residues past where the read stops, is filled in from the germline J gene. Germline CDR1 reads SNHLY; CDR2 reads FYNNEI. The CDR3 spans 15 residues. Trimming removed 6 bases at V and 4 bases at J, with 15 bases between.

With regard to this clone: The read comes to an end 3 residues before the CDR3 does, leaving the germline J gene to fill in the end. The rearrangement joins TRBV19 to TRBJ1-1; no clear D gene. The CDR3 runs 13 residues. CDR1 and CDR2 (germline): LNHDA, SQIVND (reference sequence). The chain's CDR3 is CASSIGQNNEAFF. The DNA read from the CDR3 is TGTGCCAGTAGTATAGGCCAGAATAACGAA.

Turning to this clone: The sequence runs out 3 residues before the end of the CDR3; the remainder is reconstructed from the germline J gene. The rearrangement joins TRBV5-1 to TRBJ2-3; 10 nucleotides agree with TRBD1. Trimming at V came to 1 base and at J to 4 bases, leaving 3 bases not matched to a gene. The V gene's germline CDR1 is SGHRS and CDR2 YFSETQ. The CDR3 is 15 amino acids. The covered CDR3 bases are TGCGCCAGCAGCTTGTCGGACAGGGGGGCAGATACG. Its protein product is CASSLSDRGADT. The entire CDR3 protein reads CASSLSDRGADTQYF.

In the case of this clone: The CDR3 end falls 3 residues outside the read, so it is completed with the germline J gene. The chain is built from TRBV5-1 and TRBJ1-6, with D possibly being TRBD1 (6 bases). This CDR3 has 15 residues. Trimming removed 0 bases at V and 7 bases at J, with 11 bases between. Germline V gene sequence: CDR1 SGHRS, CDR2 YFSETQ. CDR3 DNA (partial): TGCGCCAGCAGCTTGGACGGACAGCGAAATTCACCC. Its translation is CASSLDGQRNSP. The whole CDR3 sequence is CASSLDGQRNSPLHF.